This T cell receptor beta chain was sequenced during a study of human T cells and chemical hapten exposure. Time point specified: patch test 3, about 24 weeks after DPC sensitization. Treatment reported: therapeutic diphenylcyclopropenone sensitization with weekly scalp DPC. With V trimmed by 3 bases and J by 4 bases, 1 base remained unmatched. CDR3 length: 12 residues. Per germline, CDR1 SQVTM and CDR2 ANQGSEA. A few counts support this clonotype. No antigen is known for it. General study results and limits: No shift was seen in TCRs above 1 in 1000 frequency with DPC sensitization.

TCRdb ran MiXCR on the RACE reads and lists one entry per CDR3 protein. The data hold some 170,000 distinct CDR3 sequences, with 28% observed a single time. The TCR sequence derives from a woman aged 18-30 years with alopecia areata. Some clones in this sample may be carry-over from other donors' samples. V gene TRBV29-1 combines with J gene TRBJ2-5; 8 positions match TRBD2. The source material was whole blood, sampled in connection with sensitization to the hapten diphenylcyclopropenone (DPC). The CDR3 sequence is CSVEGLVETQYF. The DNA of the CDR3 is TGCAGCGTTGAGGGACTAGTAGAGACCCAGTACTTC.